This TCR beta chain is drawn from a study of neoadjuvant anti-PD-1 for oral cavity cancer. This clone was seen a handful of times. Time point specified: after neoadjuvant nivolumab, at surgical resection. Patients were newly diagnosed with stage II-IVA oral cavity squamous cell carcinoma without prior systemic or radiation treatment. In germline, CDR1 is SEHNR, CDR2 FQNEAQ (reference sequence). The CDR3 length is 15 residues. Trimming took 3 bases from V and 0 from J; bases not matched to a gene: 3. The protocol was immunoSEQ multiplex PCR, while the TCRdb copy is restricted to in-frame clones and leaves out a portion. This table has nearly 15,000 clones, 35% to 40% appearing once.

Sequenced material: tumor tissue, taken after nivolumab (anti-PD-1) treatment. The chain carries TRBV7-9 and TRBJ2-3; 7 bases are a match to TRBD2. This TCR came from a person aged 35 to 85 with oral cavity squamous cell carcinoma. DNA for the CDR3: TGTGCCAGCAGCTTGGTCGGGGGGAGCACAGATACGCAGTATTTT. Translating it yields CASSLVGGSTDTQYF. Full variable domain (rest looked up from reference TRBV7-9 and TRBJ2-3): DTGVSQNPRHKITKRGQNVTFRCDPISEHNRLYWYRQTLGQGPEFLTYFQNEAQLEKSRLLSDRFSAERPKGSFSTLEIQRTEQGDSAMYLCASSLVGGSTDTQYFGPGTRLTVL.